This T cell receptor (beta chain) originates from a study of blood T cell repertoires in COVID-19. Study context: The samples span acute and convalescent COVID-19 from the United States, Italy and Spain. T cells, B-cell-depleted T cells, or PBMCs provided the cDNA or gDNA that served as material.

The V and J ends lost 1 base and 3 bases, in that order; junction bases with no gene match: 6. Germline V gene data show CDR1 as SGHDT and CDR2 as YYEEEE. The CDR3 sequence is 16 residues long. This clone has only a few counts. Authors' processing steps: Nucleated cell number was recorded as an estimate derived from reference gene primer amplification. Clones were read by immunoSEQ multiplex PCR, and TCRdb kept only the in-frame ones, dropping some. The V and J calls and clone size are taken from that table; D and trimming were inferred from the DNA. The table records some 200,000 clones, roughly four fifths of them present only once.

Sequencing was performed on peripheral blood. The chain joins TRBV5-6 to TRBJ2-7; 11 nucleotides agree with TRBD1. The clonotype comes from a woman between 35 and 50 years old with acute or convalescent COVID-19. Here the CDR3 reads CASSLLRTGGHYEQYF. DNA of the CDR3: TGTGCCAGCAGCTTGCTGAGGACAGGGGGCCACTACGAGCAGTACTTC.